These 21 T cell receptor beta chains came from one sample sequenced in a study of cytomegalovirus exposure and HLA in healthy donors. The PCR was carried out with 60 Vbeta primers and 13 Jbeta primers. The table came from immunoSEQ multiplex PCR; TCRdb's copy has only in-frame clones and leaves some out. The repertoire includes 250,000 or so clones, around 81% of them detected once, and 8% sits in the top ten. The material sequenced was PBMCs. The receptors originated from a woman in her sixties or seventies in good health and CMV-seropositive.

The rearrangement uses TRBV5-6 and TRBJ2-2; D not certain. V was cut by 1 base and J by 2 bases, with 6 bases left in between. There are 14 residues in the CDR3. Per germline, CDR1 SGHDT and CDR2 YYEEEE. DNA of the CDR3: TGTGCCAGCAGCTTGCTAGATAACACCGGGGAGCTGTTTTTT. This sequence encodes CASSLLDNTGELFF.

V is TRBV27 and J is TRBJ2-7; D is undetermined. The V end was cut by 3 bases, the J end by 5 bases, with 11 bases between. Germline lookup yields CDR1 MNHEY and CDR2 SMNVEV (reference sequence). The CDR3 sequence is 13 residues long. Here the CDR3 DNA reads TGTGCCAGCAGTTTTTCCGGGTCCCACGAGCAGTACTTC. It codes for CASSFSGSHEQYF.

The chain joins TRBV5-4 to TRBJ2-4; perhaps TRBD1 as D (6 bases). The CDR3 covers 16 residues. Trimming cost V 2 bases and J 2 bases, with 14 bases left between them. CDR1 SGHNT and CDR2 YYREEE come from the germline V gene (reference sequence). DNA of the CDR3: TGTGCCAGCAGCTTTCAGGGGCTGTTGACCAAAAACATTCAGTACTTC. This gives the protein CASSFQGLLTKNIQYF.

The chain combines TRBV2 with TRBJ2-1, with 7 bases lining up with TRBD2. Germline V gives CDR1 SNHLY, CDR2 FYNNEI. The V segment lost 0 bases and the J segment 8 bases; nucleotides outside the gene matches: 10. This CDR3 region has 16 residues. DNA of the CDR3: TGTGCCAGCAGTGAAGCGGGACTACCTCTGAGGGATGAGCAGTTCTTC. It translates to CASSEAGLPLRDEQFF. The variable domain in full, completed from reference TRBV2 and TRBJ2-1, reads EPEVTQTPSHQVTQMGQEVILRCVPISNHLYFYWYRQILGQKVEFLVSFYNNEISEKSEIFDDQFSVERPDGSNFTLKIRSTKLEDSAMYFCASSEAGLPLRDEQFFGPGTRLTVL.

The chain links TRBV10-3 to TRBJ1-2; TRBD1 agrees at 11 bases. The CDR3 has 14 residues. Germline CDR1 ENHRY, CDR2 SYGVKD. V was pared by 8 bases and J by 0 bases, with 2 bases of the junction left unmatched. The CDR3 is CAIGDRGSNYGYTF. The DNA for the CDR3 is TGTGCCATCGGGGACAGGGGGTCTAACTATGGCTACACCTTC.

The rearrangement uses TRBV28 and TRBJ1-2; 9 bases map to TRBD1. Germline V CDR1 and CDR2: MDHEN, SYDVKM. The length of the CDR3 is 17 residues. The ends lost 2 bases at V and 0 bases at J; junction bases unmatched: 7. The CDR3 nucleotides read TGTGCCAGCAGTTTAATGGGAACAGGGGGCCCTAACTATGGCTACACCTTC. This encodes CASSLMGTGGPNYGYTF.

The rearrangement uses TRBV19 and TRBJ2-2; 8 bases line up with TRBD1. V dropped 5 bases and J dropped 6; count of bases not matched to a gene: 2. In germline, CDR1 is LNHDA, CDR2 SQIVND (reference sequence). This CDR3 spans 13 amino acids. Written as DNA, the CDR3 is TGTGCCAGTAGTTCACAGGGGGCCGGGGAGCTGTTTTTT. It specifies CASSSQGAGELFF.

This chain joins TRBV19 and TRBJ1-5; 7 nucleotides agree with TRBD1. Germline trimming cut 1 base from V and 0 bases from J; bases unmatched to any gene: 9. The CDR3 length is 18 residues. Germline CDR1 is LNHDA and CDR2 is SQIVND (reference sequence). The CDR3 loop is CASSIVGQLLYSNQPQHF. The CDR3 DNA sequence: TGTGCCAGTAGTATAGTGGGACAGCTCCTCTATAGCAATCAGCCCCAGCATTTT.

The chain carries TRBV19 and TRBJ1-5; D remains ambiguous. Trimming pared 7 bases from V and 0 bases from J, leaving 10 bases between. Germline values: CDR1 LNHDA, CDR2 SQIVND (reference sequence). The CDR3 is made up of 14 amino acids. The CDR3 DNA follows: TGTGCCAGTACTGCGGGCCGTAGCAATCAGCCCCAGCATTTT. Translating it yields CASTAGRSNQPQHF.

The chain combines TRBV5-1 with TRBJ2-7, with D possibly TRBD2 on 7 matching bases. This CDR3 contains 13 residues. Between the trimmed V and J ends, which lost 5 bases and 0 bases, there was a span of 9 bases. The germline gives CDR1 SGHRS, CDR2 YFSETQ. CDR3 coding DNA: TGCGCCAGCAGGAGGGGGGGCTCCTACGAGCAGTACTTC. Residues: CASRRGGSYEQYF.

The chain uses TRBV5-1 and TRBJ2-2; D not certain. This CDR3 has 14 amino acids. V was trimmed by 1 base and J by 4 bases, leaving 8 bases between them. Germline values: CDR1 SGHRS, CDR2 YFSETQ. CDR3 sequence (DNA): TGCGCCAGCAGCTTGCCCCACATCACCGGGGAGCTGTTTTTT. As protein: CASSLPHITGELFF.

The genes are TRBV5-1 and TRBJ2-2, with 8 bases aligning to TRBD2. The V segment lost 0 bases and the J segment 6 bases; nucleotides outside the gene matches: 7. Germline CDR1 reads SGHRS; CDR2 reads YFSETQ. CDR3 length equals 16 residues. The CDR3 bases are TGCGCCAGCAGCTTGGCGAAAAAAGCGGGAGCCGGGGAGCTGTTTTTT. Its translation: CASSLAKKAGAGELFF.

Concerning this clone: The identical CDR3 is also encoded by other nucleotide sequences in the sample. This sequence joins TRBV5-1 and TRBJ1-2; 10 bases align to TRBD1. This CDR3 contains 14 residues. The V gene's germline CDR1 is SGHRS and CDR2 YFSETQ. Trimming cost V 0 bases and J 4 bases; bases outside gene matches: 0. CDR3 DNA sequence: TGCGCCAGCAGCTTGGGACAGGGGGCCTATGGCTACACCTTC. Protein product: CASSLGQGAYGYTF.

This clone was counted only a few times. This chain uses TRBV7-2 with TRBJ2-7, with 8 bases identical to TRBD1. The V gene end was trimmed by 5 bases and the J gene end by 4 bases; junction bases not matched to a gene: 7. The length of the CDR3 is 14 residues. Per germline, CDR1 SGHTA and CDR2 FQGNSA. The CDR3 loop reads CASSPEDRVYEQYF. The CDR3 region has the DNA TGTGCCAGCAGCCCCGAGGACAGGGTTTACGAGCAGTACTTC.

This chain links TRBV29-1 with TRBJ2-7; TRBD2 agrees at 7 bases. Germline V gives CDR1 SQVTM, CDR2 ANQGSEA. V lost 7 bases to trimming and J lost 0 bases; unmatched junction nucleotides: 6. The CDR3 runs 13 residues. Here the CDR3 DNA reads TGCAGCGCCGGGACTAAAAGCTCCTACGAGCAGTACTTC. Its translation: CSAGTKSSYEQYF.

The J gene is TRBJ2-5, the V gene TRBV6-6; D is perhaps TRBD2 (6 bases). Judging by the DNA end, TRBJ2-7 fits better; the J call may be wrong. The length of the CDR3 is 12 residues. Germline-derived CDR1 and CDR2 are MNHNY and SVGAGI (reference sequence). CDR3 nucleotides: TGTGCCATCGGGGGTGGGATCTACGAGCAGTACTTC. This gives the protein CAIGGGIYEQYF.

The rearrangement uses TRBV19 and TRBJ2-7; 8 nucleotides agree with TRBD2. Germline loops: CDR1 LNHDA, CDR2 SQIVND (reference sequence). V lost 3 bases, J lost 3 bases, and 10 bases stayed unmatched. The CDR3 is made up of 16 amino acids. The CDR3 is CASSILTSGAIYEQYF. The CDR3 coding sequence is TGTGCCAGTAGTATCCTTACTAGCGGTGCTATCTACGAGCAGTACTTC. The full variable domain, in which reference TRBV19 and TRBJ2-7 provide the parts outside the CDR3, is DGGITQSPKYLFRKEGQNVTLSCEQNLNHDAMYWYRQDPGQGLRLIYYSQIVNDFQKGDIAEGYSVSREKKESFPLTVTSAQKNPTAFYLCASSILTSGAIYEQYFGPGTRLTVT.

This clone was recorded once. The V and J genes are TRBV5-1 and TRBJ2-5; 7 positions agree with TRBD1. Matching the DNA end better, TRBJ2-7 makes the J call doubtful. The CDR3 totals 14 residues. Germline V gene data show CDR1 as SGHRS and CDR2 as YFSETQ. CDR3: CASSSLQGSDEQYF. The CDR3 region has the DNA TGCGCCAGCAGCTCCTTACAGGGGTCCGACGAGCAGTACTTC.

This chain connects TRBV27 to TRBJ2-5, with TRBD1 matching 11 bases. The CDR3 runs 15 residues. CDR1 and CDR2 (germline): MNHEY, SMNVEV (reference sequence). Trimming at V came to 4 bases and at J to 4 bases, leaving 5 bases not matched to a gene. This chain's CDR3 is CASSSGTGGGETQYF. The DNA for the CDR3 is TGTGCCAGCAGTTCCGGGACAGGGGGGGGAGAGACCCAGTACTTC.

The chain carries TRBV11-2 and TRBJ2-1; 12 bases fit TRBD2. Germline assignment: CDR1 SGHAT and CDR2 FQNNGV. V was pared by 0 bases and J by 5 bases, with 14 bases of the junction left unmatched. This CDR3 is built from 20 residues. CDR3 in DNA: TGTGCCAGCAGCTTAGACGCTTCAATGCTAGCGGGAGGGGGCCACAATGAGCAGTTCTTC. Its protein product is CASSLDASMLAGGGHNEQFF.

This sequence joins TRBV7-2 and TRBJ2-7; D perhaps matches TRBD2 (5 bases). The germline V gene encodes CDR1 SGHTA and CDR2 FQGNSA. The V end was cut by 5 bases, the J end by 6 bases, with 14 bases between. The CDR3 has 13 amino acids. The DNA for the CDR3 is TGTGCCAGCAGCCCTCGGGGTAGCGCCGAGCAGTACTTC. It codes for CASSPRGSAEQYF.